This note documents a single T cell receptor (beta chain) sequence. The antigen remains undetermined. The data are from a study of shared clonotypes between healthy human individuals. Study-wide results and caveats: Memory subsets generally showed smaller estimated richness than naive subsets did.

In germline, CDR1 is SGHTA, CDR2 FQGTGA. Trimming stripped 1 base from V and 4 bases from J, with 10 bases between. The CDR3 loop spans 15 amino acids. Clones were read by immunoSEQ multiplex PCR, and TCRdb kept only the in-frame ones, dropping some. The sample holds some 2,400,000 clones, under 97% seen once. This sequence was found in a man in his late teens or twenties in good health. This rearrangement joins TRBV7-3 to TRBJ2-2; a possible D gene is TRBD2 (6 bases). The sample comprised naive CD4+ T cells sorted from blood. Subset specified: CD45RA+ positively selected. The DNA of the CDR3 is TGTGCCAGCAGCTTAAATCGGGGAGGCACCGGGGAGCTGTTTTTT. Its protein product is CASSLNRGGTGELFF.